The sequence of this TCR beta chain was determined in a study of blood T cell repertoires in COVID-19. Study as a whole: Samples taken during acute and convalescent COVID-19 were collected in the United States, Italy and Spain. PBMCs, B-cell-depleted T cells, or T cells provided the cDNA or gDNA that made up the material.

Profiling relied on immunoSEQ multiplex PCR, and the TCRdb table lists in-frame clones only, not all of them. Of roughly 230,000 clones in the sample, more than 75% were seen once. This clone came up a few times. Germline V lookup: CDR1 LNHDA, CDR2 SQIVND (reference sequence). Unmatched junction bases numbered 3, after V lost 6 bases and J lost 0 bases. This CDR3 comprises 15 residues. Sequencing used peripheral blood. The receptor was isolated from a man aged 35-49 years with acute or convalescent COVID-19. The V call is TRBV19, the J call TRBJ2-3; 10 bases map to TRBD2. CDR3 nucleotide sequence: TGTGCCAGTAGCACGGGACTAGCGAGCACAGATACGCAGTATTTT. Its protein is CASSTGLASTDTQYF.